The 16 T cell receptor beta chains below come from one sample, sequenced in a study of memory CD4+ T cells and cytomegalovirus serostatus (dated by TCRdb to between 2018 and 2021). Libraries were built with the immunoSEQ multiplex PCR assay. What TCRdb holds here is the immuneACCESS table cut down to in-frame rearrangements. Part of the clones is not present; checked against another copy, under half of the missing clones reflect an unresolved V gene, and the others are unexplained. The sample records 80,000 or so clones, roughly 78% of which are singletons. The top ten clones comprise just over 2.5% of the sample. A FACSAria II was used to sort memory CD4+ T cells, defined as single viable CD3+CD4+CD8-CD45RO+ cells. Sequencing used memory CD4+ T cells from blood. These receptors all stem from an adult in good health and CMV-seropositive.

V usage is TRBV7-2 and J usage is TRBJ1-3, with D possibly matching TRBD1 (5 bases). Germline V CDR1 and CDR2: SGHTA, FQGNSA. V shed 5 bases and J shed 4 bases, with 15 bases lying between them. The CDR3 extends over 15 amino acids. The CDR3 sequence is CASSRDGAYGNTIYF. The CDR3, as DNA: TGTGCCAGCAGCCGGGACGGAGCTTACGGAAACACCATATATTTT.

The rearrangement uses TRBV30 and TRBJ2-7, with D possibly being TRBD1 (6 bases). This CDR3 spans 14 amino acids. Trimming shortened V by 4 bases and J by 4 bases, and 17 bases separated the two germline ends. Germline V gene lookup returns CDR1 GTSNPN and CDR2 SVGIG (reference sequence). CDR3 coding DNA: TGTGCCTGGACCCGACAGGTCTTGGGGTACGAGCAGTACTTC. Protein sequence: CAWTRQVLGYEQYF.

J is TRBJ2-1 and V is TRBV6-1; D is possibly TRBD1 (6 bases). CDR3 length: 13 residues. Germline values: CDR1 MNHNS, CDR2 SASEGT. Between the trimmed V and J ends, which lost 11 bases and 5 bases, there was a span of 16 bases. The CDR3 protein is CAGRGRGDNEQFF. CDR3 DNA: TGTGCCGGCCGGGGCAGGGGTGACAATGAGCAGTTCTTC.

In this sample, this clone turned up once. This chain links TRBV15 with TRBJ1-1; a weak D match, TRBD1 (5 bases). The germline gives CDR1 LNHNV, CDR2 YYDKDF (reference sequence). V shed 0 bases and J shed 0 bases, with 11 bases lying between them. The CDR3 loop spans 16 amino acids. CDR3 DNA: TGTGCCACCAGCAGAGACCCGGGGCAGGTGAACACTGAAGCTTTCTTT. Protein product: CATSRDPGQVNTEAFF.

The genes are TRBV6-5 and TRBJ1-5; D remains unclear. The CDR3 runs 12 residues. V shed 4 bases and J shed 11 bases, with 12 bases lying between them. Germline V gives CDR1 MNHEY, CDR2 SVGAGI. The CDR3 DNA reads TGTGCCAGCAGTTTACAGAAATCAGCCCAGCATTTT. Protein sequence: CASSLQKSAQHF.

This clone was observed a handful of times. The V gene is TRBV5-1, the J gene TRBJ2-5; D gene unclear. This CDR3 region has 15 residues. The germline CDR1 and CDR2 sequences are SGHRS and YFSETQ. Trimming removed 0 bases from V and 5 bases from J, with 14 bases in between. The CDR3 nucleotides are TGCGCCAGCAGCTTGGACAGAGCCCAGTCCGAGACCCAGTACTTC. Translating gives CASSLDRAQSETQYF. The whole variable domain, filled in from reference TRBV5-1 and TRBJ2-5, reads KAGVTQTPRYLIKTRGQQVTLSCSPISGHRSVSWYQQTPGQGLQFLFEYFSETQRNKGNFPGRFSGRQFSNSRSEMNVSTLELGDSALYLCASSLDRAQSETQYFGPGTRLLVL.

The rearrangement uses TRBV16 and TRBJ2-3; 7 nucleotides match TRBD2. Germline V gene sequence: CDR1 KGHSY, CDR2 FQNENV. V shed 6 bases and J 3 bases; nucleotides not matched to a gene: 6. This CDR3 spans 14 amino acids. The CDR3 DNA is TGTGCCAGCAGACGTCGGCGGGAGACAGATACGCAGTATTTT. The encoded protein is CASRRRRETDTQYF.

The rearrangement links TRBV5-5 to TRBJ2-6; D may be TRBD2 (5 bases). The CDR3 is 13 residues long. Germline CDR1 is SGHKS and CDR2 is YYEKEE (reference sequence). The ends were cut back, 0 bases at V and 9 bases at J, with 7 bases in the middle. CDR3 sequence: CASSLAGINVLTF. The CDR3 region has the DNA TGTGCCAGCAGCTTGGCCGGGATCAACGTCCTGACTTTC.

This rearrangement joins TRBV2 to TRBJ1-2; 9 bases are a match to TRBD1. Germline-derived CDR1 and CDR2 are SNHLY and FYNNEI. CDR3 length: 15 amino acids. J gave up 6 bases and V 0 bases, and 5 bases lay outside the gene matches. The DNA of the CDR3 is TGTGCCAGCAGTGAAGCCCCAGGGGACAGGGATGGCTACACCTTC. Encoded protein: CASSEAPGDRDGYTF.

This clone was counted many times. The J gene is TRBJ2-7, the V gene TRBV18; D perhaps matches TRBD2 (6 bases). Germline loops: CDR1 KGHSH, CDR2 LQKENI. The CDR3 totals 14 residues. V gave up 0 bases and J gave up 5 bases, with 11 bases separating them. The CDR3 protein is CASSPPGGWDEQYF. The DNA for the CDR3 is TGTGCCAGCTCACCACCGGGAGGTTGGGACGAGCAGTACTTC.

This chain uses TRBV7-7 with TRBJ2-5; D unclear. The CDR3 runs 13 residues. Germline V gene lookup returns CDR1 SSHAT and CDR2 FNYEAQ (reference sequence). V was clipped by 1 base and J by 1 base, with 4 bases between them. The CDR3 is CASSLGVQETQYF. DNA of the CDR3: TGTGCCAGCAGCTTAGGGGTCCAAGAGACCCAGTACTTC.

The chain uses TRBV6-4 and TRBJ1-4; TRBD1 might be the D (5 bases). Germline assignment: CDR1 MRHNA and CDR2 SNTAGT. V shed 3 bases and J shed 6 bases, with 20 bases lying between them. There are 17 residues in the CDR3. The CDR3 sequence is CASSEKGRGIFDEKLFF. As DNA, the CDR3 is TGTGCCAGCAGTGAGAAGGGGCGCGGTATCTTTGATGAAAAACTGTTTTTT.

This clone has just one count. V usage is TRBV19 and J usage is TRBJ2-1; the match to TRBD2 covers 11 bases. V gave up 4 bases and J gave up 9 bases; unmatched junction bases: 14. Germline CDR1 and CDR2: LNHDA and SQIVND (reference sequence). CDR3 size: 17 residues. The CDR3 spells CASSSLYSGRASREQFF. CDR3 bases: TGTGCCAGTAGTAGCCTCTATAGCGGGAGGGCCTCTCGTGAGCAGTTCTTC.

The rearrangement uses TRBV9 and TRBJ2-2; D not certain. V was pared by 0 bases and J by 2 bases, with 5 bases between. In germline, CDR1 is SGDLS, CDR2 YYNGEE. The CDR3 has 14 amino acids. CDR3 amino acids: CASSVGGNTGELFF. The CDR3 nucleotides read TGTGCCAGCAGCGTAGGGGGAAACACCGGGGAGCTGTTTTTT. The whole variable domain, remainder taken from reference TRBV9 and TRBJ2-2, is DSGVTQTPKHLITATGQRVTLRCSPRSGDLSVYWYQQSLDQGLQFLIQYYNGEERAKGNILERFSAQQFPDLHSELNLSSLELGDSALYFCASSVGGNTGELFFGEGSRLTVL.

The DNA of the CDR3 is TGCGCCAGCAGTGGGGGCAGGGGGCTTCGGTTCTTC. It yields the protein CASSGGRGLRFF. The V and J genes are TRBV10-2 and TRBJ2-1; 8 nucleotides line up with TRBD1. V shed 4 bases, J shed 15 bases, and the junction held 8 bases outside the gene matches. The CDR3 runs to 12 residues. Germline CDR1 reads WSHSY; CDR2 reads SAAADI.

The chain carries TRBV10-3 and TRBJ2-3, with 8 nucleotides matching TRBD1. After removal of 6 bases from V and 1 base from J, the junction contained 0 bases not matched to a gene. The CDR3 runs to 13 residues. The germline V gene encodes CDR1 ENHRY and CDR2 SYGVKD. In DNA, the CDR3 is TGTGCCATCAGGACAGGGGGCACAGATACGCAGTATTTT. Protein: CAIRTGGTDTQYF.